This T cell receptor beta chain was profiled in a study of technical replicates of blood from a few donors. Sequencing was performed with immunoSEQ multiplex PCR; in TCRdb, only in-frame clones are kept and a portion is missing. Of about 100,000 clones in the sample, roughly 95% were seen once. Sample: T cells isolated from PBMCs. This TCR was sampled from a human donor in good health.

As DNA, the CDR3 is TGTGCCAGCAGCTTTACCGTTACAGGGTCGGGCACAGATACGCAGTATTTT. This encodes CASSFTVTGSGTDTQYF. This rearrangement joins TRBV11-2 to TRBJ2-3; tentatively, D is TRBD1 (6 bases). Germline V gives CDR1 SGHAT, CDR2 FQNNGV. The CDR3 runs 17 residues. The V end was cut by 3 bases, the J end by 1 base, with 17 bases between.